Described below is a single T cell receptor (beta chain) sequence and its context. This receptor's antigen is unknown. There are no base qualities to consult, and no much larger clone falls within one base. Healthy HIV-negative adults with no recently reported acute infections or vaccinations were included as donors. Only Caucasian adults living in Nashville, Tennessee, USA were represented among the donors. For unsorted samples, 90 million or so PBMCs were counted and genomic DNA was extracted with the QIAamp DNA Blood Mini kit. Blood was obtained by leukapheresis, after which PBMCs were separated by Ficoll-Histopaque density gradient centrifugation and cryopreserved in liquid nitrogen vapor phase. TCR CDR3 regions were amplified from genomic DNA by multiplex PCR using the deep immunoSEQ assay. Genomic DNA extracted from each cell subset was distributed evenly over all wells of several immunoSEQ 96-well plates, and each plate served as one replicate. For unsorted PBMC, each replicate PCR was loaded with roughly 330 ng genomic DNA, equivalent to 25,000 to 35,000 T cell genomes. Unsorted PBMC genomic DNA was sequenced across ten immunoSEQ deep assay plates. Purified libraries were quantified with a Qubit 3.0 fluorometer, sized on a Bioanalyzer 2100, and re-quantified with the KAPA Library Quantification kit. Each immunoSEQ 96-well plate was sequenced on its own single-read 150-cycle Illumina NextSeq 550 flow cell. On the authors' methods: Because the immunoSEQ output included only junctional sequences and no quality scores, the filtering could not be the same as the filtering used for full-length reads. Sequences were annotated with PyIR, a Python wrapper for IgBLAST v1.9, and V/J genes and CDR3 were assigned using IMGT germline references. Reads with weak V/J assignments (E-value above 1e-6), missing CDR3, stop codons, out-of-frame junctions, or ambiguous translated residues were removed. V3J clonotypes were defined as sequences sharing the same inferred V gene, J gene, and CDR3 amino acid sequence. The percentage overlap between two repertoires was calculated by dividing the number of shared unique clonotypes by the size of the smaller repertoire. Richness of each repertoire was evaluated using RTK rarefaction, the Chao1 estimator, and Recon v2.1 estimates of unobserved clonotypes. TCRdb mirrors the immuneACCESS table, restricted to in-frame sequences. Some clones are absent from its copies; in checked studies, under half trace to an unresolved V gene, and the reason for the others is unknown. V, J and clone size are taken as reported in that table, and D and trimming were inferred from the DNA itself. A total of about half a million clones appear in this sample, 70% to 85% of them only once. Jointly, the top ten make up approximately 12% of the sample.

This sample stems from a study of shared clonotypes between healthy human individuals (dated by TCRdb to 2020 to 2022). Notes on the research overall: The cohort comprised a couple of women and a few men aged 18 to 49 years. To estimate repertoire size and how much clonotype sharing occurs between individuals, the study deeply sequenced the blood TCR repertoires of several healthy adults. To increase sequencing depth and limit assay-specific biases, TCR repertoire library preparation and sequencing were carried out by different laboratories using diverse techniques. Per donor, leukapheresis produced somewhere between about 0.85 and 10 billion PBMCs. What the study reported, not specific to this receptor: Only blood was sampled, and tissue TCR repertoires likely differ from those in blood. Because the study included only a small number of donors, the genetic and exposure-history diversity represented was limited. Pairwise subsampling led to the expectation that sequencing depth would affect the degree of clonotype sharing among donors.

Taken from the germline V gene, the CDR1 and CDR2 loops are MNHGY and SVAAGI. V has 8 bases trimmed and J has 1 base trimmed; junction bases matching no gene number 6. CDR3 length: 15 amino acids, cysteine to phenylalanine. The retained sequence is limited to the CDR3, 45 bases, with the frame set at the first base. Sequencing used PBMCs. This receptor was taken from a middle-aged woman in good health. Some clones in this sample may be carry-over from other donors' samples. Recombination linked TRBV6-9 to TRBJ2-1; 9 middle bases align to TRBD1. In nucleotides, the sequence is TGTGCCAGCGGACAGGGGCTAGGGTCCTACAATGAGCAGTTCTTC. It translates as CASGQGLGSYNEQFF.